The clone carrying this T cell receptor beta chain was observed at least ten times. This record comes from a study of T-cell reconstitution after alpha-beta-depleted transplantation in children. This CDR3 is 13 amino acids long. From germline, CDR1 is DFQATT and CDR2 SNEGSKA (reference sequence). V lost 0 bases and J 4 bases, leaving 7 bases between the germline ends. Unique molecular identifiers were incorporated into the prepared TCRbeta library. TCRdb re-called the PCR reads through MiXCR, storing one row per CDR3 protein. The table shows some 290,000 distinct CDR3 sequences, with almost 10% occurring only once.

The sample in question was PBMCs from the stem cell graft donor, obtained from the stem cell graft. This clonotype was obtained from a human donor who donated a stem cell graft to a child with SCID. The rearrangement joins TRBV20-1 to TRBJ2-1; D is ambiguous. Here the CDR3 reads CSARDVGYNEQFF. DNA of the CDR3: TGCAGTGCTAGAGATGTTGGGTACAATGAGCAGTTCTTC.